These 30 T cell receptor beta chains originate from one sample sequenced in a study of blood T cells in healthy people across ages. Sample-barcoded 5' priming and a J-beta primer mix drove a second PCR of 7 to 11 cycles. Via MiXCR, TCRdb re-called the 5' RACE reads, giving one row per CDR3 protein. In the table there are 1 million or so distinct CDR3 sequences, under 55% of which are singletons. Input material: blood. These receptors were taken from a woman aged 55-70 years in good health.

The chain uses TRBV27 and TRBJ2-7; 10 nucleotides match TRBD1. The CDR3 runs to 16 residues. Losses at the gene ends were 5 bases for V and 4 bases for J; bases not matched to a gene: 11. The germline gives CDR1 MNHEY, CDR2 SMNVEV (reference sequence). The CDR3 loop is CASSLGRTGGMYEQYF. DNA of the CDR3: TGTGCCAGCAGTCTCGGTCGGACAGGGGGAATGTACGAGCAGTACTTC.

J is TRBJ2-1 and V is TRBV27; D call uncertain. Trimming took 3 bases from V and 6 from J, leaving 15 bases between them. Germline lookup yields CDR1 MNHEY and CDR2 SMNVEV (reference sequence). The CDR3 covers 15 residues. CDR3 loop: CASSFFPVTCNEQFF. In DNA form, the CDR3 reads TGTGCCAGCAGTTTCTTTCCAGTTACCTGCAATGAGCAGTTCTTC.

In nucleotides, the CDR3 is TGCAGTGCTAGAGACCCACTAGCGGGAGGCAGCGATGAGCAGTTCTTC. This sequence encodes CSARDPLAGGSDEQFF. The chain uses TRBV20-1 and TRBJ2-1; 12 bases map to TRBD2. V gave up 0 bases and J gave up 8 bases; unmatched junction bases: 8. Germline values: CDR1 DFQATT, CDR2 SNEGSKA (reference sequence). The CDR3 sequence is 16 residues long.

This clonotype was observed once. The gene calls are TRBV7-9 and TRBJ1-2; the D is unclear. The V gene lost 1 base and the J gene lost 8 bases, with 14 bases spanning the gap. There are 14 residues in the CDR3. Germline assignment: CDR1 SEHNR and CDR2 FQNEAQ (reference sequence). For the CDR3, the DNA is TGTGCCAGCAGCTTAGGGGCCTCGGTGGAGGGCTACACCTTC. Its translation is CASSLGASVEGYTF.

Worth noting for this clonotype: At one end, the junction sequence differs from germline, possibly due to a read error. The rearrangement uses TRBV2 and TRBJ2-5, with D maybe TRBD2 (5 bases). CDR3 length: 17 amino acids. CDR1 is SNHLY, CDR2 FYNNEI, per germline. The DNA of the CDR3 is TGTCCCAGCAGTGAAGTATCATCGAAGGGAGTACAAGAGACCCAGTACTTC. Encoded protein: CPSSEVSSKGVQETQYF.

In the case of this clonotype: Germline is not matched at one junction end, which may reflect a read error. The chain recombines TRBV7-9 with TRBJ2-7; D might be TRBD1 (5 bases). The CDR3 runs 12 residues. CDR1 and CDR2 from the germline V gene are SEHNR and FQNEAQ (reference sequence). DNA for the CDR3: TGTGCCGGCAGCTTATTGGGGCGCGAGCAGTACTTC. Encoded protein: CAGSLLGREQYF.

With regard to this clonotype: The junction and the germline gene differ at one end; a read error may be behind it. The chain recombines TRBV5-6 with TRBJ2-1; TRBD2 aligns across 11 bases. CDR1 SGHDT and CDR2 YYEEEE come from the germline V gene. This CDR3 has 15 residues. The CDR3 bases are TGTGCCCGCAGCTGGGGGACTAGCGGACTAAATGAGCAGTTCTTC. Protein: CARSWGTSGLNEQFF.

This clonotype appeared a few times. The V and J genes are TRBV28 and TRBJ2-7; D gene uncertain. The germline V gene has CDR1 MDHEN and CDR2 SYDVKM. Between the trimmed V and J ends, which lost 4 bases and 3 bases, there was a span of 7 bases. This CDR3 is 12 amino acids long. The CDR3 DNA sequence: TGTGCCAGCAGTTCTGGCAACTACGAGCAGTACTTC. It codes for CASSSGNYEQYF. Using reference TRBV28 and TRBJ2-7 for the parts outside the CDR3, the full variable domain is DVKVTQSSRYLVKRTGEKVFLECVQDMDHENMFWYRQDPGLGLRLIYFSYDVKMKEKGDIPEGYSVSREKKERFSLILESASTNQTSMYLCASSSGNYEQYFGPGTRLTVT.

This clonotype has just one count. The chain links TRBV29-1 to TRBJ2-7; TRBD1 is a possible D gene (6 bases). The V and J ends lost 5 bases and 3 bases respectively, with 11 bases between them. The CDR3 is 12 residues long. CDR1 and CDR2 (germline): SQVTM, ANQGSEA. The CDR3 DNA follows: TGCAGCGTTAGACAGGACCTCTACGAGCAGTACTTC. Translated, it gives CSVRQDLYEQYF.

Here the CDR3 reads CASSKGPVRTSGSHEQYF. DNA for the CDR3: TGCGCCAGCAGTAAGGGCCCGGTGCGGACTAGCGGGAGCCACGAGCAGTACTTC. The V call is TRBV5-1, the J call TRBJ2-5; 13 bases fit TRBD2. The tail of the sequence fits TRBJ2-7 better, so the J call may be wrong. Germline CDR1 is SGHRS and CDR2 is YFSETQ. The CDR3 totals 18 residues.

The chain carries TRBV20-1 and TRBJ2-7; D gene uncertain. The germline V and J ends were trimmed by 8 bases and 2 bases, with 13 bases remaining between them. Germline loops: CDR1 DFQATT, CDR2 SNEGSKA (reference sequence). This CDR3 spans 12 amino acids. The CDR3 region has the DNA TGCAGTACAACGGCTAGTACCTACGAGCAGTACTTC. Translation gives CSTTASTYEQYF.

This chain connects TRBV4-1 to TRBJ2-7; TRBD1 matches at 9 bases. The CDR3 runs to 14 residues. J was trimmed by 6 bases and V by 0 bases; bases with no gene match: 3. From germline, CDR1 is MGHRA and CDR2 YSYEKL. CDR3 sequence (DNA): TGCGCCAGCAGCCAAGATCCACAGGGGGCCGAGCAGTACTTC. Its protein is CASSQDPQGAEQYF.

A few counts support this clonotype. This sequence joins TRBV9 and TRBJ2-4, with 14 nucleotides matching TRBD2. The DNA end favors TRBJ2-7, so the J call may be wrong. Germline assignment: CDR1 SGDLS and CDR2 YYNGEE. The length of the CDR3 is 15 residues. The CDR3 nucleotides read TGTGCCAGCAGCGTCGCCGGGACTAGCGGGAGCGAGCAGTACTTC. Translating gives CASSVAGTSGSEQYF.

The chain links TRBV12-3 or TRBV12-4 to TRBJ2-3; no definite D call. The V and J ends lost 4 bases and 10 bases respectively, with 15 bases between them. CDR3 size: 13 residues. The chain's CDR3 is CASSSPLRQAQYF. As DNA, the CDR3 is TGTGCCAGCAGTTCACCCCTACGTCAGGCGCAGTATTTT.

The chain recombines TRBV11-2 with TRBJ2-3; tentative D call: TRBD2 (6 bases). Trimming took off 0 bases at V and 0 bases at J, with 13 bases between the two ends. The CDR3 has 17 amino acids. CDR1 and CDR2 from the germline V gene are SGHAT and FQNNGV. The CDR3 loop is CASSLDRLARSTDTQYF. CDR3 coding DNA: TGTGCCAGCAGCTTAGATCGGCTAGCGCGGAGCACAGATACGCAGTATTTT.

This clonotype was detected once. This CDR3 is CASSSGQGRPQYF. CDR3 bases: TGTGCCAGCAGTTCGGGACAGGGTCGCCCTCAGTACTTC. V is TRBV28 and J is TRBJ2-7, with 9 nucleotides matching TRBD1. The length of the CDR3 is 13 residues. V lost 4 bases to trimming and J lost 10 bases; unmatched junction nucleotides: 8. Germline CDR1 reads MDHEN; CDR2 reads SYDVKM.

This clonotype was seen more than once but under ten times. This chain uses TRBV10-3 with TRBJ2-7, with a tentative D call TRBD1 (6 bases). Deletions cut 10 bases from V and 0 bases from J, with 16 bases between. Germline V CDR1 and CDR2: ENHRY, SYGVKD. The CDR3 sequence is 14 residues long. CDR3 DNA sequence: TGTGCCACCTCAGGGGCCGTTAGCTCCTACGAGCAGTACTTC. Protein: CATSGAVSSYEQYF.

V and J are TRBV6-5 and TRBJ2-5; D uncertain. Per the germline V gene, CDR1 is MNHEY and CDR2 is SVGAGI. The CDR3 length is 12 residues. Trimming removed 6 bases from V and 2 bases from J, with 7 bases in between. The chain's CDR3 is CASRRDQETQYF. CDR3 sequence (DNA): TGTGCCAGCAGAAGGGATCAAGAGACCCAGTACTTC.

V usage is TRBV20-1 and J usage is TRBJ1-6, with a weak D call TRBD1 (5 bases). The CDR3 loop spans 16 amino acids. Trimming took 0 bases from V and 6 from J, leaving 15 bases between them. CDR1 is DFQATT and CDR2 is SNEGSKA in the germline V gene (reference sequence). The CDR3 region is CSARDLQDSVNSPLHF. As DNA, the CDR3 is TGCAGTGCTAGAGATTTACAGGACTCTGTTAATTCACCCCTCCACTTT.

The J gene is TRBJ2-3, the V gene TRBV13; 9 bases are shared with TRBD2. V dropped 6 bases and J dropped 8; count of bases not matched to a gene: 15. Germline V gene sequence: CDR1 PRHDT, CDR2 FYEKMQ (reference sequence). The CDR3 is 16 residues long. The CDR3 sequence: CASRRDGVAGVATQYF. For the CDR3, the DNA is TGTGCCAGCAGGCGAGACGGAGTAGCGGGAGTCGCTACGCAGTATTTT.

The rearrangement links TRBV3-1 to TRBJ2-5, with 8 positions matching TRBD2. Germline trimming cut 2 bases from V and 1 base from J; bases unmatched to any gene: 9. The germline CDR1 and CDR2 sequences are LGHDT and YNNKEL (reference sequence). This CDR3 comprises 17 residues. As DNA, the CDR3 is TGTGCCAGCAGCCAACGTACTAGCGGCACTTTCCAAGAGACCCAGTACTTC. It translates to CASSQRTSGTFQETQYF.

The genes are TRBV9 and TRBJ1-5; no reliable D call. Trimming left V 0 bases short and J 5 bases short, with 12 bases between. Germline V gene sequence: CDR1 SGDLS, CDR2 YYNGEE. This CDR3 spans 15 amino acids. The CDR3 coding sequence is TGTGCCAGCAGCGTAGGAGGGAGATTCGATCAGCCCCAGCATTTT. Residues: CASSVGGRFDQPQHF.

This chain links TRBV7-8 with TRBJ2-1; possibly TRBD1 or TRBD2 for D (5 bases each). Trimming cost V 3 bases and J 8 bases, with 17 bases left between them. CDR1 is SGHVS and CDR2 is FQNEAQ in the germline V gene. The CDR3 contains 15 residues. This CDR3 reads CASSFPRMGDDEQFF. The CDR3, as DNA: TGTGCCAGCAGCTTCCCCCGGATGGGGGATGATGAGCAGTTCTTC.

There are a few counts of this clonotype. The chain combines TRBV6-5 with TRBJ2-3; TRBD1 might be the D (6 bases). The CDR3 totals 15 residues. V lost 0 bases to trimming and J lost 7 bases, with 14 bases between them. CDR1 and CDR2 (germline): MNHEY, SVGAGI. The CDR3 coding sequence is TGTGCCAGCAGTTACTCAGCAGGGGCAGGAAATACGCAGTATTTT. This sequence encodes CASSYSAGAGNTQYF.

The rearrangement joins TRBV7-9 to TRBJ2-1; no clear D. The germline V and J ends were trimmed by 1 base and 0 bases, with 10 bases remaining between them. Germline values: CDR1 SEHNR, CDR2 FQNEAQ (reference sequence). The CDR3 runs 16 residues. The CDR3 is CASSLEAVRSYNEQFF. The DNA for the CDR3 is TGTGCCAGCAGCTTAGAGGCGGTTCGCTCCTACAATGAGCAGTTCTTC.

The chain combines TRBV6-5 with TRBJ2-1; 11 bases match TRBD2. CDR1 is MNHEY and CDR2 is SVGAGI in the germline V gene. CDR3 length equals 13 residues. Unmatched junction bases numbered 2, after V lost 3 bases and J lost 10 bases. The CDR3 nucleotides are TGTGCCAGCAGTTATCGACTAGCGGGGGAGCAGTTCTTC. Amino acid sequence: CASSYRLAGEQFF.

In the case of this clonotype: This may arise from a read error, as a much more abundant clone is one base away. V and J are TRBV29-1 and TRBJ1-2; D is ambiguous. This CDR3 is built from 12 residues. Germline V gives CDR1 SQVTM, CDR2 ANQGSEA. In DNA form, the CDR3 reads TGCGGCGTTGCTACAGCTAACTATGGCTACACCTTC. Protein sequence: CGVATANYGYTF. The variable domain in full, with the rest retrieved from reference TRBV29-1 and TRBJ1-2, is SAVISQKPSRDICQRGTSLTIQCQVDSQVTMMFWYRQQPGQSLTLIATANQGSEATYESGFVIDKFPISRPNLTFSTLTVSNMSPEDSSIYLCGVATANYGYTFGSGTRLTVV.

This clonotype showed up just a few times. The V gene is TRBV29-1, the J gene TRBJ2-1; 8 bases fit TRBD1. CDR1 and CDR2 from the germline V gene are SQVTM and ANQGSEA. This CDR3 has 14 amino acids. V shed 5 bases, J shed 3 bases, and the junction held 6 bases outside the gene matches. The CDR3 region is CSVSRTGYYNEQFF. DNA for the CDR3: TGCAGCGTTTCCCGGACAGGGTACTACAATGAGCAGTTCTTC.

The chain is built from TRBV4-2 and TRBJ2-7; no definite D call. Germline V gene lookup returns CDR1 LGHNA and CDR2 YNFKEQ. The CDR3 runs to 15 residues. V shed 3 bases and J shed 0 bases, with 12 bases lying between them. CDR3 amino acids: CASSHRTESSYEQYF. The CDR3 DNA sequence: TGTGCCAGCAGCCATAGGACGGAGAGCTCCTACGAGCAGTACTTC.

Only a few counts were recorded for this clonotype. The CDR3 nucleotides are TGTGCCAGCAGCGGGGGACAGGGGAATTTATCACCCCTCCACTTT. It yields the protein CASSGGQGNLSPLHF. The J gene is TRBJ1-6, the V gene TRBV9, with TRBD1 identical over 10 bases. Losses at the gene ends were 3 bases for V and 10 bases for J; bases not matched to a gene: 7. The CDR3 has 15 residues. CDR1 is SGDLS, CDR2 YYNGEE, per germline.